The rows below give T cell receptor beta chains drawn from one sample of a study of T cells in Graves' hyperthyroidism and ophthalmopathy. MiXCR was run by TCRdb on the multiplex PCR reads, yielding one entry per CDR3 protein. The table has 450,000 to 550,000 distinct CDR3 sequences, less than 25% seen once. Material: blood. The source is a woman younger than 45 with Graves' ophthalmopathy. The CDR3 runs from the conserved cysteine through the conserved F or W. D genes are given only for firm matches. Part of the rows lack a size; the others show once, few, many or a class for expanded clones.

J	size	D	V	CDR3	DNA
TRBJ1-2	many	TRBD1	TRBV9	CASSVGTGDIYGYTF	TGTGCCAGCAGCGTAGGGACAGGGGATATCTATGGCTACACCTTC
TRBJ2-7	-	TRBD2	TRBV12-3/TRBV12-4	CAGSSLAGTYEQYF	TGTGCCGGCAGTTCCCTAGCGGGGACCTACGAGCAGTACTTC
TRBJ2-7	-	TRBD1	TRBV28	CASLEDRGNRIYEQYF	TGTGCCAGCTTGGAGGACAGGGGAAACCGAATCTACGAGCAGTACTTC
TRBJ2-2	many	-	TRBV20-1	CSASPSGVFGELFF	TGCAGTGCTAGTCCCTCCGGGGTCTTCGGGGAGCTGTTTTTT
TRBJ1-6	once	-	TRBV19	CASSDRLQGNSPLHF	TGTGCCAGTAGTGACAGGCTTCAGGGGAATTCACCCCTCCACTTT
TRBJ2-5	few	-	TRBV19	CASSTQLRGETQYF	TGTGCCAGTAGTACCCAATTGAGGGGTGAGACCCAGTACTTC
TRBJ1-5	many	TRBD1	TRBV6-2/TRBV6-3	CASRSQGGQPQHF	TGTGCCAGCAGATCCCAGGGGGGTCAGCCCCAGCATTTT
TRBJ2-5	many	-	TRBV20-1	CSARHSLSQETQYF	TGCAGTGCCCGACACTCCTTAAGTCAAGAGACCCAGTACTTC
TRBJ1-2	-	-	TRBV2	CASSSGQSDNYGYTF	TGTGCCAGCAGTAGTGGACAGAGCGATAACTATGGCTACACCTTC
TRBJ2-2	many	-	TRBV2	CASSVQNTGELFF	TGTGCCAGCAGTGTCCAGAACACCGGGGAGCTGTTTTTT
TRBJ2-7	many	TRBD2	TRBV4-3	CASSQDLGLADYEQYF	TGCGCCAGCAGCCAAGATCTGGGACTAGCGGACTACGAGCAGTACTTC
TRBJ1-2	many	-	TRBV12-3/TRBV12-4	CATRGGLNYGYTF	TGTGCCACCCGGGGCGGACTTAACTATGGCTACACCTTC
TRBJ1-2	few	-	TRBV19	CASSISPQDYTF	TGTGCCAGTAGTATATCACCCCAGGACTACACCTTC
TRBJ2-5	few	-	TRBV28	CASGTPQETQYF	TGTGCCAGCGGCACGCCCCAAGAGACCCAGTACTTC
TRBJ2-7	many	-	TRBV6-2/TRBV6-3	CASSYAFDQYF	TGTGCCAGCAGTTACGCCTTCGACCAGTACTTC
TRBJ2-4	many	TRBD1	TRBV2	CAGGQGKDIQYF	TGTGCCGGGGGACAGGGGAAAGACATTCAGTACTTC
TRBJ2-7	many	TRBD2	TRBV28	CASSKPSTTSWLVYEQYF	TGTGCCAGCAGCAAACCTTCGACGACTAGCTGGTTAGTTTACGAGCAGTACTTC
TRBJ1-1	many	-	TRBV6-1	CASSVTAMNTEAFF	TGTGCCAGCAGTGTGACAGCCATGAACACTGAAGCTTTCTTT
TRBJ1-2	-	TRBD1	TRBV12-3/TRBV12-4	CASSSGQGGLGYGYTF	TGTGCCAGCAGTTCTGGACAGGGAGGATTAGGCTATGGCTACACCTTC
TRBJ2-2	many	-	TRBV6-5	CASSYDTGYTGELFF	TGTGCCAGCAGTTACGACACAGGATACACCGGGGAGCTGTTTTTT
TRBJ2-7	few	TRBD2	TRBV15	CATSRDLAGNYEQYF	TGTGCCACCAGCAGAGACCTAGCGGGGAATTACGAGCAGTACTTC
TRBJ2-7	many	TRBD1	TRBV28	CASMWGQGRLYEQYF	TGTGCCAGCATGTGGGGACAGGGGCGACTCTACGAGCAGTACTTC
TRBJ2-2	-	TRBD1	TRBV27	CASSLRTGGYGGELFF	TGTGCCAGCAGTTTGAGAACAGGGGGTTATGGCGGGGAGCTGTTTTTT
TRBJ1-2	few	TRBD1	TRBV5-1	CASSWDRADVGYTF	TGCGCCAGCAGCTGGGACAGGGCTGATGTTGGCTACACCTTC
TRBJ2-3	many	-	TRBV13	CASSYGTSTDTQYF	TGTGCCAGCAGCTACGGGACTAGCACAGATACGCAGTATTTT
TRBJ1-5	-	-	TRBV19	CASSIAGGMSNQPQHF	TGTGCCAGTAGTATAGCGGGGGGCATGAGCAATCAGCCCCAGCATTTT
TRBJ1-2	many	TRBD1	TRBV6-1	CASSADRGNYGYTF	TGTGCCAGCAGTGCGGACAGGGGGAACTATGGCTACACCTTC